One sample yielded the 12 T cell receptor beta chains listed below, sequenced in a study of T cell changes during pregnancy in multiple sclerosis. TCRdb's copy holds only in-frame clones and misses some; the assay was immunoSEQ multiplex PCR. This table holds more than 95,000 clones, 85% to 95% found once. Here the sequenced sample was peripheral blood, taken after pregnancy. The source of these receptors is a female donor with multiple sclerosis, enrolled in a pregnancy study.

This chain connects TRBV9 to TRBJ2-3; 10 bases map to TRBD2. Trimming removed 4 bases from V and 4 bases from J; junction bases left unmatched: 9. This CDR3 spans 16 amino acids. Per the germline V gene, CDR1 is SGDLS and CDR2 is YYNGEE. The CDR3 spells CASSPRSSGGSDTQYF. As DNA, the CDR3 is TGTGCCAGCAGCCCTCGAAGTAGCGGGGGGTCAGATACGCAGTATTTT.

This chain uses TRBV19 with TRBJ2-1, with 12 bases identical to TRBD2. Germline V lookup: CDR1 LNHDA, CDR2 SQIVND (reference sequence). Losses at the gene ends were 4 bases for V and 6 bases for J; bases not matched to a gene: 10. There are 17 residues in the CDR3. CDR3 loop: CASSTRLAGGPTNEQFF. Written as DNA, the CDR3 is TGTGCCAGTAGTACTCGGCTAGCGGGAGGGCCGACCAATGAGCAGTTCTTC.

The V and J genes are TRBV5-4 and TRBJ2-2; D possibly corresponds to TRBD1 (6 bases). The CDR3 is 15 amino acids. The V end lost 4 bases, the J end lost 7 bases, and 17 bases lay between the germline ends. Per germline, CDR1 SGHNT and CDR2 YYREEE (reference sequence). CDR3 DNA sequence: TGTGCCAGCAGCCGCCCAGGGGCCGCAGGCGGGGAGCTGTTTTTT. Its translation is CASSRPGAAGGELFF.

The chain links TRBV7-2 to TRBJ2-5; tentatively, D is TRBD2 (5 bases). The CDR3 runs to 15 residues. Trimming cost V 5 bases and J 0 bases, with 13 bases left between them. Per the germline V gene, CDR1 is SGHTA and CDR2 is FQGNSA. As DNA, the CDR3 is TGTGCCAGCAGCCCCTACCCGGGGTACCAAGAGACCCAGTACTTC. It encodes CASSPYPGYQETQYF.

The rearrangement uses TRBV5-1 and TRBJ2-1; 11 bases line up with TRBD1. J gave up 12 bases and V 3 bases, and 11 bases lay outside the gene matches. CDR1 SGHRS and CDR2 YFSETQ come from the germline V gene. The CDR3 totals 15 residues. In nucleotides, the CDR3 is TGCGCCAGCAGCTACCACGGACAGGGGGCCTCGTGGCAGTTCTTC. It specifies CASSYHGQGASWQFF.

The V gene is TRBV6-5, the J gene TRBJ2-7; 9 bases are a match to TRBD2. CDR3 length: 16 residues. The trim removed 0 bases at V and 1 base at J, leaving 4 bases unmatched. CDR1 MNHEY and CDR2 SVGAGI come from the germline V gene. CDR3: CASSYSTSGASYEQYF. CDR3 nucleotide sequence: TGTGCCAGCAGTTACTCGACTAGCGGTGCGTCCTACGAGCAGTACTTC.

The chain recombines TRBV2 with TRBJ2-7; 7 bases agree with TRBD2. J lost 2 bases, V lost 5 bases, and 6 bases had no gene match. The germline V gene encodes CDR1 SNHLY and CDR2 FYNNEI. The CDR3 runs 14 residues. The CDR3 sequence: CASSPPSGTYEQYF. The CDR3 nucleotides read TGTGCCAGCAGTCCCCCCAGCGGGACCTACGAGCAGTACTTC. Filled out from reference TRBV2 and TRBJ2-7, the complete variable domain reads EPEVTQTPSHQVTQMGQEVILRCVPISNHLYFYWYRQILGQKVEFLVSFYNNEISEKSEIFDDQFSVERPDGSNFTLKIRSTKLEDSAMYFCASSPPSGTYEQYFGPGTRLTVT.

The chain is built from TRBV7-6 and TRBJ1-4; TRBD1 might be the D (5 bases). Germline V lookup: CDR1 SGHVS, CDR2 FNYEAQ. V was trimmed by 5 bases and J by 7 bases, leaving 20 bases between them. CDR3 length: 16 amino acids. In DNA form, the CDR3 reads TGTGCCAGCAGCCCAGGTTTCGGGGGAACGGGTGAAAAACTGTTTTTT. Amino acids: CASSPGFGGTGEKLFF.

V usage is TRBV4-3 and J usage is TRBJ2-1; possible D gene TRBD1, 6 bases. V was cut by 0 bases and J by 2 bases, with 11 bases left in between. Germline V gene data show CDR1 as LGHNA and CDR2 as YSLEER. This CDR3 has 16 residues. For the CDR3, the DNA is TGCGCCAGCAGCCAAGATGACTGGACAGCCTACAATGAGCAGTTCTTC. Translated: CASSQDDWTAYNEQFF.

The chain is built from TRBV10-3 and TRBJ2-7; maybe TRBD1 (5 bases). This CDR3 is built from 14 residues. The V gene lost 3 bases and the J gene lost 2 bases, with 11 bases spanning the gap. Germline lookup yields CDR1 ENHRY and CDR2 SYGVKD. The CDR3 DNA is TGTGCCATCAGTGACAGGGTCGGAACCTACGAGCAGTACTTC. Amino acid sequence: CAISDRVGTYEQYF.

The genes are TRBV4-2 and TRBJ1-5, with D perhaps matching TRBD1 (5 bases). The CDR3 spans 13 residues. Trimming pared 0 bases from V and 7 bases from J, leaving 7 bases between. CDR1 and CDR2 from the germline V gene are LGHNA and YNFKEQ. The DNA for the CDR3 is TGTGCCAGCAGCCAAGACAGGGCCCAGCCCCAGCATTTT. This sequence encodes CASSQDRAQPQHF.

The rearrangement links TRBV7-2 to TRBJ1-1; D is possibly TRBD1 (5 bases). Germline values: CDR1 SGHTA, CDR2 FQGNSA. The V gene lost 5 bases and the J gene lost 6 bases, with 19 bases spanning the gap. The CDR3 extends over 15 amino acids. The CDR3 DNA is TGTGCCAGCAGCCAAAGCGCGGGGGAAGGCGCTGAAGCTTTCTTT. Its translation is CASSQSAGEGAEAFF.